The following is a TCR beta chain sequence with its context. What it recognizes is unknown. This sample was taken from a study of Tregs in tolerant kidney transplant recipients. General study points: Activated donor B cell expansion appeared to reveal the most relevant donor-specific TCRbeta repertoire. Findings come from small patient numbers and require larger validation.

Thawed PBMCs were FACS-sorted into unstimulated CD4+CD25+CD127- regulatory T cells, CD4+CD25- non-regulatory cells, CD4 and CD8 cells. CDR1 and CDR2 (germline): MNHNS, SASEGT. V was pared by 4 bases and J by 5 bases, with 15 bases between. This CDR3 has 15 amino acids. The data were produced by immunoSEQ multiplex PCR, yet TCRdb's version contains in-frame clones alone and is incomplete. The sample has roughly 250,000 clones; roughly 80% are singletons. The J gene is TRBJ1-5, the V gene TRBV6-1; D call uncertain. Material: CD4+ T cells from blood. The receptor's source is a human donor in good health. As DNA, the CDR3 is TGTGCCAGCAGTGTTACTGTGAGGGTTGATCAGCCCCAGCATTTT. It yields the protein CASSVTVRVDQPQHF.